This TCR beta chain was recorded in a study of Ad26.COV2.S vaccination and SARS-CoV-2 variants. As for treatment: around 19 received Ad26.COV2.S at low or high dose, single or two shots; five or six received placebo; per-sample allocation not given. Sampling took place 63 days after the first vaccine or placebo injection. Only in-frame clones appear in the TCRdb table, and some are missing; sequencing was by immunoSEQ multiplex PCR. The data show around 450,000 clones, roughly nine tenths seen once. The trim removed 5 bases at V and 4 bases at J, leaving 11 bases unmatched. The germline V gene encodes CDR1 SGHAT and CDR2 FQNNGV. This CDR3 is built from 16 residues.

Material: peripheral blood, obtained in a trial of Ad26.COV2.S vaccine versus placebo. The receptor was isolated from a person between 18 and 60 years old who received the Ad26.COV2.S COVID-19 vaccine or a placebo. The gene calls are TRBV11-2 and TRBJ2-3, with 8 positions matching TRBD2. The CDR3 is CASSRSPGLEADTQYF. The CDR3 DNA sequence: TGTGCCAGCAGCCGCTCACCGGGACTAGAGGCAGATACGCAGTATTTT.